These T cell receptor beta chains were read from a single sample in a study of beta chain features in type 1 diabetes. Sequencing was performed with immunoSEQ multiplex PCR; in TCRdb, only in-frame clones are kept and a portion is missing. Of hundreds of thousands of clones listed, 14% are singletons. The sample was naive CD4+ T cells from blood. Receptor source: a man aged 25-45 years with type 1 diabetes. The CDR3 runs from the conserved cysteine through the conserved F or W. The D gene is left open where the match is weak. Not all rows give a size; the values are once, few, many and, for expanded clones, a class.

-	16	TRBV7-9	few	TRBJ2-2	TGTGCCAGCAGCGAGTTGCCAACAGGATACACCGGGGAGCTGTTTTTT	CASSELPTGYTGELFF
TRBD1	14	TRBV2	-	TRBJ2-7	TGTGCCAGCAGCCCCGAAAGACAGGGCCACGAGCAGTACTTC	CASSPERQGHEQYF
-	13	TRBV5-1	few	TRBJ1-5	TGCGCCAGCAGCTCCACAGGTGAAGGGGCCCAGCATTTT	CASSSTGEGAQHF
TRBD2	14	TRBV19	few	TRBJ2-7	TGTGCCAGTATGAGGGCTAGCGGGACCTACGAGCAGTACTTC	CASMRASGTYEQYF
-	13	TRBV7-2	-	TRBJ1-1	TGTGCCAGCAGCTTAGATCCGGACACTGAAGCTTTCTTT	CASSLDPDTEAFF
TRBD2	15	TRBV28	few	TRBJ2-2	TGTGCCAGCTTTTCAAGCGGGAGAAAAACCGGGGAGCTGTTTTTT	CASFSSGRKTGELFF
-	15	TRBV5-4	-	TRBJ2-1	TGTGCCAGCAGCTCCACAGGGAAGTCTTACAATGAGCAGTTCTTC	CASSSTGKSYNEQFF
TRBD2	16	TRBV9	few	TRBJ2-2	TGTGCCAGCAGCGTTCTGGGACTAGCGGACACCGGGGAGCTGTTTTTT	CASSVLGLADTGELFF
TRBD1	11	TRBV29-1	few	TRBJ2-7	TGCAGCGCGACAGGGGTCCACGAGCAGTACTTC	CSATGVHEQYF
-	14	TRBV27	-	TRBJ2-3	TGTGCCAGCAGTTTAATAACGGGAGAGGATACGCAGTATTTT	CASSLITGEDTQYF
TRBD1	13	TRBV11-2	few	TRBJ2-7	TGTGCCAGCAGCTCAAGACAGGGTTACGAGCAGTACTTC	CASSSRQGYEQYF
TRBD1	14	TRBV19	-	TRBJ1-5	TGTGCCAGCAGCCCGGACAGGGTGAATCAGCCCCAGCATTTT	CASSPDRVNQPQHF
TRBD2	15	TRBV18	-	TRBJ2-1	TGTGCCAGCTCTCCGGGACTAGCGGGAGATAATGAGCAGTTCTTC	CASSPGLAGDNEQFF
-	14	TRBV5-1	few	TRBJ1-1	TGCGCCAGCAGCTTGGGGAGCAGTAACACTGAAGCTTTCTTT	CASSLGSSNTEAFF
-	13	TRBV19	-	TRBJ1-1	TGTGCCAGTAGCGGACAATTGAACACTGAAGCTTTCTTT	CASSGQLNTEAFF
TRBD2	15	TRBV15	few	TRBJ2-7	TGTGCCACCAGCCGCTTGGCGGGAGGCGGTTACGAGCAGTACTTC	CATSRLAGGGYEQYF
-	16	TRBV4-1	-	TRBJ1-1	TGCGCCAGCAGCCAAGTGGGGGCACTTCCTAAGATTGGAGCTTTCTTT	CASSQVGALPKIGAFF
TRBD2	17	TRBV5-1	few	TRBJ2-1	TGCGCCAGCAGCTTCACTAGCGGGAGGGCCTCCTACAATGAGCAGTTCTTC	CASSFTSGRASYNEQFF
-	14	TRBV29-1	-	TRBJ2-1	TGCAGCGTTGCAGGCGCCATGCGGCGGGATGAGCAGTTCTTC	CSVAGAMRRDEQFF
-	13	TRBV28	-	TRBJ2-7	TGTGCCAGCAGAGAGGGAGCGATCTACGAGCAGTACTTC	CASREGAIYEQYF
-	12	TRBV18	-	TRBJ2-7	TGTGCCAGCTCACCTCAACTCGGCGAGCAGTACTTC	CASSPQLGEQYF
TRBD2	15	TRBV7-3	few	TRBJ2-1	TGTGCCAGCAGCCCCGATCGACTAGCGGTTGGTGAGCAGTTCTTC	CASSPDRLAVGEQFF
TRBD1	14	TRBV5-1	-	TRBJ1-5	TGCGCCAGCAGCGCTGGGACAGGGAATCAGCCCCAGCATTTT	CASSAGTGNQPQHF
TRBD1	13	TRBV18	-	TRBJ1-5	TGTGCCAGCTCGGGACAGAGTAATCAGCCCCAGCATTTT	CASSGQSNQPQHF